The next 18 T cell receptor beta chains were all read from a single sample in a study of early T cells in non-severe SARS-CoV-2 infection. TCRdb recomputed calls from the 5' RACE reads with MiXCR, one row per CDR3 protein. The sample has around 83,000 distinct CDR3 sequences, approximately 12% seen once. Sequenced material: whole blood, taken at baseline. The receptors derive from an adult who was a healthcare worker with PCR-confirmed SARS-CoV-2 infection or an uninfected control (not recorded which).

The V and J genes are TRBV19 and TRBJ1-2; D gene unclear. V was pared by 0 bases and J by 4 bases, with 9 bases between. This CDR3 has 14 residues. Germline V lookup: CDR1 LNHDA, CDR2 SQIVND (reference sequence). CDR3 amino acids: CASSIDGSSYGYTF. The CDR3 region has the DNA TGTGCCAGTAGTATAGACGGGAGCAGCTATGGCTACACCTTC.

The chain couples TRBV5-1 to TRBJ2-7; tentatively, D is TRBD2 (5 bases). Trimming pared 2 bases from V and 3 bases from J, leaving 15 bases between. The CDR3 runs 15 residues. Germline-derived CDR1 and CDR2 are SGHRS and YFSETQ. The CDR3 nucleotides read TGCGCCAGCAGCTTCACGCCCGGGGTTAACTACGAGCAGTACTTC. This encodes CASSFTPGVNYEQYF.

V and J are TRBV9 and TRBJ2-7; TRBD1 matches 7 bases. J lost 0 bases, V lost 0 bases, and 6 bases had no gene match. The germline V gene has CDR1 SGDLS and CDR2 YYNGEE. The CDR3 sequence is 16 residues long. CDR3 loop: CASSVERTGSSYEQYF. CDR3 in DNA: TGTGCCAGCAGCGTAGAGCGGACAGGAAGCTCCTACGAGCAGTACTTC. Combining the CDR3 with reference TRBV9 and TRBJ2-7 gives the whole variable domain DSGVTQTPKHLITATGQRVTLRCSPRSGDLSVYWYQQSLDQGLQFLIQYYNGEERAKGNILERFSAQQFPDLHSELNLSSLELGDSALYFCASSVERTGSSYEQYFGPGTRLTVT.

This clonotype was detected a few times. In DNA form, the CDR3 reads TGCAGTGCTAGTCGTCAGTCCGGGGCCAACGTCCTGACTTTC. It is translated as CSASRQSGANVLTF. The chain recombines TRBV20-1 with TRBJ2-6; D ambiguous. The CDR3 is 14 residues long. Deletions cut 3 bases from V and 4 bases from J, with 10 bases between. Germline assignment: CDR1 DFQATT and CDR2 SNEGSKA (reference sequence).

This clonotype was found a few times. The V gene is TRBV20-1, the J gene TRBJ2-5; 7 bases align to TRBD1. V lost 6 bases, J lost 2 bases, and 6 bases stayed unmatched. CDR1 is DFQATT, CDR2 SNEGSKA, per germline (reference sequence). The CDR3 is 13 residues long. The CDR3 DNA sequence: TGCAGTGCAACGGGACAGACACAAGAGACCCAGTACTTC. This sequence encodes CSATGQTQETQYF.

This sequence joins TRBV5-1 and TRBJ2-1, with D perhaps matching TRBD1 or TRBD2 (5 bases each). Germline-derived CDR1 and CDR2 are SGHRS and YFSETQ. CDR3 length: 14 amino acids. V was shortened by 4 bases and J by 2 bases, with 10 bases between the two germline ends. In DNA, the CDR3 is TGCGCCAGCAGCGGGACGGCCCCCTACAATGAGCAGTTCTTC. Translating gives CASSGTAPYNEQFF.

Notes on this clonotype: This could be a read error, since a much larger clone is one nucleotide away. The rearrangement joins TRBV5-1 to TRBJ2-3; the D gene is possibly TRBD1 (5 bases). The J call may be mistaken, given a closer DNA end match to TRBJ1-5. Germline CDR1 is SGHRS and CDR2 is YFSETQ. This CDR3 contains 15 residues. DNA of the CDR3: TGCGCCAGCAGCGAGGCGGGGCTTAGTTTGGATACGCAGCATTTT. Translated: CASSEAGLSLDTQHF.

This clonotype occurred many times. The V gene is TRBV18, the J gene TRBJ1-2; D gene uncertain. V was clipped by 3 bases and J by 2 bases, with 19 bases between them. Germline CDR1 is KGHSH and CDR2 is LQKENI. The CDR3 extends over 17 amino acids. In DNA, the CDR3 is TGTGCCAGCTCACCCGTGGCAGCCATCACACTAAACTATGGCTACACCTTC. Translating gives CASSPVAAITLNYGYTF.

The J gene is TRBJ2-6, the V gene TRBV28; D is perhaps TRBD2 (6 bases). Trimming left V 3 bases short and J 2 bases short, with 8 bases between. CDR1 and CDR2 (germline): MDHEN, SYDVKM. This CDR3 has 15 residues. As DNA, the CDR3 is TGTGCCAGCAGTTTTGGAGGGCCTGGGGCCAACGTCCTGACTTTC. Its translation is CASSFGGPGANVLTF. Filled out from reference TRBV28 and TRBJ2-6, the complete variable domain reads DVKVTQSSRYLVKRTGEKVFLECVQDMDHENMFWYRQDPGLGLRLIYFSYDVKMKEKGDIPEGYSVSREKKERFSLILESASTNQTSMYLCASSFGGPGANVLTFGAGSRLTVL.

Many counts were recorded for this clonotype. The chain combines TRBV19 with TRBJ1-2; D is unresolved. The CDR3 length is 14 residues. V shed 5 bases and J shed 9 bases, with 19 bases lying between them. CDR1 is LNHDA, CDR2 SQIVND, per germline (reference sequence). The DNA of the CDR3 is TGTGCCAGTAGTGCGCGAAGGGCCGGCGGTAGCTACACCTTC. This translates into CASSARRAGGSYTF.

The table lists this clonotype with many counts. The CDR3 reads CASSEVTGPGNTIYF. Written as DNA, the CDR3 is TGCGCCAGCAGTGAGGTGACAGGCCCTGGAAACACCATATATTTT. The V gene is TRBV10-2, the J gene TRBJ1-3; TRBD1 might be the D (6 bases). The V and J ends lost 2 bases and 2 bases respectively, with 10 bases between them. Germline-derived CDR1 and CDR2 are WSHSY and SAAADI. The CDR3 consists of 15 residues.

This chain joins TRBV4-1 and TRBJ1-6; D is unclear. V was pared by 1 base and J by 5 bases, with 15 bases between. Germline CDR1 is MGHRA and CDR2 is YSYEKL. The CDR3 has 17 residues. CDR3 DNA sequence: TGCGCCAGCAGCCAAGGGTCTGGACCGATTAATAATTCACCCCTCCACTTT. It encodes CASSQGSGPINNSPLHF.

The chain has TRBV6-2 or TRBV6-3 and TRBJ2-7; D is perhaps TRBD2 (6 bases). The CDR3 has 14 residues. CDR1 and CDR2 from the germline V gene are MNHEY and SVGEGT. V shed 6 bases and J shed 4 bases, with 16 bases lying between them. CDR3 nucleotide sequence: TGTGCCAGCAGCCCGGGAGCATCCCTATACGAGCAGTACTTC. As protein: CASSPGASLYEQYF.

This clonotype was picked up a small number of times. This chain uses TRBV27 with TRBJ2-7, with 12 bases aligning to TRBD2. V dropped 6 bases and J dropped 0; count of bases not matched to a gene: 9. The CDR3 covers 17 residues. Looked up from germline, CDR1 is MNHEY and CDR2 is SMNVEV (reference sequence). CDR3 amino acids: CASSPGTSGFSSYEQYF. The CDR3 DNA follows: TGTGCCAGCAGCCCCGGGACTAGCGGGTTCAGCTCCTACGAGCAGTACTTC.

The rearrangement uses TRBV14 and TRBJ1-6; TRBD1 aligns across 8 bases. In germline, CDR1 is SGHDN, CDR2 FVKESK. Trimming cost V 0 bases and J 8 bases; bases outside gene matches: 15. CDR3 length: 19 amino acids. CDR3 nucleotides: TGTGCCAGCAGCCAAGACGGGTTCAGGGGGCCTAGCGCCGATTCACCCCTCCACTTT. Amino acid sequence: CASSQDGFRGPSADSPLHF.

There are a few counts of this clonotype. V is TRBV14 and J is TRBJ1-2; D is ambiguous. Trimming left V 0 bases short and J 6 bases short, with 14 bases between. Germline V gives CDR1 SGHDN, CDR2 FVKESK. This CDR3 contains 15 residues. The CDR3 sequence: CASSQDWGGRDGYTF. CDR3 nucleotide sequence: TGTGCCAGCAGCCAAGATTGGGGAGGGAGAGATGGCTACACCTTC.

In this sample, this clonotype turned up a few times. This chain uses TRBV14 with TRBJ2-1; 11 bases line up with TRBD2. The CDR3 totals 18 residues. Unmatched junction bases numbered 10, after V lost 2 bases and J lost 4 bases. Per the germline V gene, CDR1 is SGHDN and CDR2 is FVKESK. CDR3 in DNA: TGTGCCAGCAGCCAATTCCCCCCCAGACTAGCGGGGTACAATGAGCAGTTCTTC. Translated, it gives CASSQFPPRLAGYNEQFF.

The genes are TRBV4-1 and TRBJ2-5; possible D gene TRBD1, 6 bases. The CDR3 has 14 residues. Trimming took off 8 bases at V and 4 bases at J, with 17 bases between the two ends. Germline V gives CDR1 MGHRA, CDR2 YSYEKL. The CDR3 loop reads CASASTGTRETQYF. CDR3 coding DNA: TGCGCCAGCGCCTCTACAGGGACCAGAGAGACCCAGTACTTC.